The 29 T cell receptor beta chains below come from one sample, sequenced in a study of blood T cell repertoires in COVID-19. Here immunoSEQ multiplex PCR was the method, and the copy in TCRdb shows in-frame clones only, minus some. Here the sample spans fewer than 75,000 clones, roughly nine tenths being singletons. The sample was peripheral blood. The receptors were sampled from a man at least 80 years old with acute or convalescent COVID-19.

The chain has TRBV5-1 and TRBJ1-1; TRBD1 is a possible D gene (5 bases). The V end lost 5 bases, the J end lost 5 bases, and 7 bases lay between the germline ends. This CDR3 region has 11 residues. Germline V lookup: CDR1 SGHRS, CDR2 YFSETQ. In DNA, the CDR3 is TGCGCCAGCAGGGAGGGGACTGAAGCTTTCTTT. Residues: CASREGTEAFF.

J is TRBJ1-6 and V is TRBV5-1; D is possibly TRBD1 (5 bases). Deletions cut 0 bases from V and 5 bases from J, with 9 bases between. Germline V gene sequence: CDR1 SGHRS, CDR2 YFSETQ. This CDR3 is built from 15 residues. The CDR3 sequence: CASSLAGGDNSPLHF. The CDR3 bases are TGCGCCAGCAGCTTGGCGGGAGGGGATAATTCACCCCTCCACTTT.

DNA of the CDR3: TGCGCCAGCAGCCAAGATGCGACAGCTGGAAACACCATATATTTT. Translated: CASSQDATAGNTIYF. J is TRBJ1-3 and V is TRBV4-1; D might be TRBD1 (5 bases). V was trimmed by 0 bases and J by 2 bases, leaving 8 bases between them. The CDR3 has 15 amino acids. The germline CDR1 and CDR2 sequences are MGHRA and YSYEKL.

The chain carries TRBV14 and TRBJ2-1, with D possibly matching TRBD1 (6 bases). The V end lost 3 bases, the J end lost 16 bases, and 28 bases lay between the germline ends. CDR3 size: 16 residues. CDR1 is SGHDN, CDR2 FVKESK, per germline. CDR3 DNA sequence: TGTGCCAGCAGCCAGACTGGGGCTACAGTAAGGGGACACGTCTTCTTC. Amino acid sequence: CASSQTGATVRGHVFF.

V gene TRBV9 combines with J gene TRBJ1-1; possibly TRBD1 for D (6 bases). This CDR3 is 14 amino acids long. The V gene's germline CDR1 is SGDLS and CDR2 YYNGEE. V was cut by 0 bases and J by 5 bases, with 11 bases left in between. The CDR3 DNA reads as TGTGCCAGCAGCGTAGGAGCAGGGGTAACTGAAGCTTTCTTT. Its translation is CASSVGAGVTEAFF. Variable domain in full (rest from reference TRBV9 and TRBJ1-1): DSGVTQTPKHLITATGQRVTLRCSPRSGDLSVYWYQQSLDQGLQFLIQYYNGEERAKGNILERFSAQQFPDLHSELNLSSLELGDSALYFCASSVGAGVTEAFFGQGTRLTVV.

The rearrangement joins TRBV2 to TRBJ2-3, with 8 bases lining up with TRBD2. V was pared by 5 bases and J by 4 bases, with 8 bases of the junction left unmatched. The CDR3 extends over 15 amino acids. Germline V gene sequence: CDR1 SNHLY, CDR2 FYNNEI. CDR3 bases: TGTGCCAGCAGTTCACTAGCGGTCGGGGCAGATACGCAGTATTTT. As protein: CASSSLAVGADTQYF.

This clone has only one observation. The chain combines TRBV3-1 (or the pseudogene TRBV3-2) with TRBJ2-5; 8 nucleotides match TRBD2. Germline CDR1 is LGHDT and CDR2 is YNNKEL (reference sequence). The CDR3 has 14 amino acids. V lost 1 base, J lost 4 bases, and 2 bases stayed unmatched. The CDR3 spells CASSQAGGLETQYF. In DNA form, the CDR3 reads TGTGCCAGCAGCCAAGCGGGGGGGTTAGAGACCCAGTACTTC.

Comments on this clone: At one end the junction does not follow the germline gene, possibly because of a read error. The gene calls are TRBV7-2 and TRBJ1-5, with 9 bases matching TRBD1. This CDR3 contains 17 residues. Germline values: CDR1 SGHTA, CDR2 FQGNSA. The CDR3 here is CASNLADRGDSNQPQHF. CDR3 bases: TGTGCCAGCAACTTAGCGGACAGGGGTGATAGCAATCAGCCCCAGCATTTT.

V and J are TRBV7-6 and TRBJ1-2; D call uncertain. The ends were cut back, 1 base at V and 2 bases at J, with 11 bases in the middle. Germline V gene lookup returns CDR1 SGHVS and CDR2 FNYEAQ. The CDR3 extends over 15 amino acids. CDR3: CASSLEPEPNYGYTF. For the CDR3, the DNA is TGTGCCAGCAGCTTAGAACCAGAACCAAACTATGGCTACACCTTC. Full variable domain (missing parts from reference TRBV7-6 and TRBJ1-2): GAGVSQSPRYKVTKRGQDVALRCDPISGHVSLYWYRQALGQGPEFLTYFNYEAQQDKSGLPNDRFSAERPEGSISTLTIQRTEQRDSAMYRCASSLEPEPNYGYTFGSGTRLTVV.

CDR3 DNA sequence: TGCGCCAGCAGCCGAGGGATGCAATCTAACTATGGCTACACCTTC. Translating gives CASSRGMQSNYGYTF. V and J are TRBV5-1 and TRBJ1-2; D is undetermined. V lost 4 bases, J lost 0 bases, and 13 bases lay in between. CDR3 length equals 15 residues. From germline, CDR1 is SGHRS and CDR2 YFSETQ.

V gene TRBV9 combines with J gene TRBJ2-7, with D unclear. Germline values: CDR1 SGDLS, CDR2 YYNGEE. Trimming stripped 0 bases from V and 5 bases from J, with 12 bases between. The CDR3 extends over 14 amino acids. CDR3 sequence: CASSVAPGKDEQYF. Written as DNA, the CDR3 is TGTGCCAGCAGCGTAGCGCCGGGTAAGGACGAGCAGTACTTC.

The V call is TRBV3-1 (or the pseudogene TRBV3-2), the J call TRBJ2-5; TRBD2 aligns across 9 bases. This CDR3 has 16 amino acids. The ends lost 4 bases at V and 2 bases at J; junction bases unmatched: 8. Per germline, CDR1 LGHDT and CDR2 YNNKEL (reference sequence). CDR3 region: CASSRTSGSLQETQYF. In DNA, the CDR3 is TGTGCCAGCAGCCGAACTAGCGGGTCCCTACAAGAGACCCAGTACTTC.

This clone was seen more than once but under ten times. The chain is built from TRBV7-2 and TRBJ1-6; no reliable D call. Per germline, CDR1 SGHTA and CDR2 FQGNSA. The germline V and J ends were trimmed by 2 bases and 7 bases, with 3 bases remaining between them. The CDR3 sequence is 12 residues long. Here the CDR3 reads CASSLLNSPLHF. The CDR3 bases are TGTGCCAGCAGCTTACTCAATTCACCCCTCCACTTT.

The gene calls are TRBV10-2 and TRBJ2-1, with 7 positions matching TRBD2. Germline loops: CDR1 WSHSY, CDR2 SAAADI. The CDR3 loop spans 17 amino acids. V shed 2 bases and J 9 bases; nucleotides not matched to a gene: 16. The CDR3 DNA is TGCGCCAGCAGTGAGAACAGCGGGGTAGGCCTGGAGAGTGAGCAGTTCTTC. Protein product: CASSENSGVGLESEQFF.

This chain uses TRBV6-5 with TRBJ1-2; TRBD1 matches at 7 bases. V lost 2 bases and J lost 0; bases outside the gene matches: 0. Germline CDR1 reads MNHEY; CDR2 reads SVGAGI. This CDR3 comprises 14 residues. CDR3 sequence (DNA): TGTGCCAGCAGTTACAGGGGGCCTAACTATGGCTACACCTTC. As protein: CASSYRGPNYGYTF.

This CDR3 is CASSRQGNGANVLTF. CDR3 nucleotide sequence: TGTGCCAGCAGTCGACAGGGCAATGGGGCCAACGTCCTGACTTTC. The chain employs TRBV6-5 and TRBJ2-6; TRBD1 aligns across 7 bases. V dropped 5 bases and J dropped 3; count of bases not matched to a gene: 4. CDR3 size: 15 residues. In germline, CDR1 is MNHEY, CDR2 SVGAGI.

This clone was counted only a few times. J is TRBJ1-6 and V is TRBV5-1; 9 bases map to TRBD1. The CDR3 consists of 15 residues. The V and J ends lost 4 bases and 7 bases, in that order; junction bases with no gene match: 6. Germline V lookup: CDR1 SGHRS, CDR2 YFSETQ. CDR3 DNA: TGCGCCAGCAGCGTACAGGGGGCTGAAAATTCACCCCTCCACTTT. Residues: CASSVQGAENSPLHF.

The chain is built from TRBV3-1 (or the pseudogene TRBV3-2) and TRBJ1-3; D gene uncertain. V was pared by 1 base and J by 0 bases, with 10 bases between. Germline assignment: CDR1 LGHDT and CDR2 YNNKEL (reference sequence). The CDR3 totals 16 residues. The CDR3 nucleotides are TGTGCCAGCAGCCAAGTCCACAGCAGCTCTGGAAACACCATATATTTT. Translation: CASSQVHSSSGNTIYF.

The chain carries TRBV7-9 and TRBJ2-7, with 11 nucleotides matching TRBD1. V gave up 1 base and J gave up 3 bases; unmatched junction bases: 2. Germline V gives CDR1 SEHNR, CDR2 FQNEAQ (reference sequence). The CDR3 covers 15 residues. CDR3 in DNA: TGTGCCAGCAGCTTAGAGGGGACAGGGGGCTACGAGCAGTACTTC. This sequence encodes CASSLEGTGGYEQYF.

The J gene is TRBJ1-6, the V gene TRBV30; 7 bases agree with TRBD1. CDR3 length: 15 residues. The V gene end was trimmed by 3 bases and the J gene end by 6 bases; junction bases not matched to a gene: 8. Germline V gives CDR1 GTSNPN, CDR2 SVGIG (reference sequence). For the CDR3, the DNA is TGTGCCTGGAGGTTTGCGGGACAGATTAATTCACCCCTCCACTTT. Amino acids: CAWRFAGQINSPLHF.

This chain connects TRBV5-6 to TRBJ1-2; D is possibly TRBD1 (5 bases). V gave up 1 base and J gave up 4 bases, with 14 bases separating them. This CDR3 has 15 residues. CDR1 and CDR2 (germline): SGHDT, YYEEEE. CDR3 DNA: TGTGCCAGCAGCTTGCACGGAGGGGCAACCTATGGCTACACCTTC. Its protein is CASSLHGGATYGYTF.

V gene TRBV4-2 combines with J gene TRBJ1-4; tentative D call: TRBD1 (5 bases). CDR1 is LGHNA, CDR2 YNFKEQ, per germline. The CDR3 sequence is 16 residues long. V was shortened by 3 bases and J by 4 bases, with 15 bases between the two germline ends. CDR3 protein: CASSQTAGTVNEKLFF. DNA for the CDR3: TGTGCCAGCAGCCAGACAGCCGGGACTGTTAATGAAAAACTGTTTTTT.

The chain employs TRBV11-2 and TRBJ2-5; a possible D gene is TRBD1 (6 bases). Deletions cut 5 bases from V and 2 bases from J, with 15 bases between. Germline V lookup: CDR1 SGHAT, CDR2 FQNNGV. CDR3 size: 15 residues. This chain's CDR3 is CASSIQGFTQETQYF. CDR3 DNA sequence: TGTGCCAGCAGCATACAGGGTTTCACGCAAGAGACCCAGTACTTC.

Judged by abundance, this clone is medium-sized. The chain combines TRBV29-1 with TRBJ2-7; TRBD1 agrees at 7 bases. Looked up from germline, CDR1 is SQVTM and CDR2 is ANQGSEA. The CDR3 has 15 amino acids. Unmatched junction bases numbered 16, after V lost 5 bases and J lost 6 bases. CDR3 nucleotides: TGCAGCGTTCTCAAACCCGGGACAGCCCTAGGCGAGCAGTACTTC. Its translation is CSVLKPGTALGEQYF.

The gene calls are TRBV30 and TRBJ1-2; 7 bases fit TRBD1. CDR1 is GTSNPN and CDR2 is SVGIG in the germline V gene (reference sequence). J lost 5 bases, V lost 1 base, and 16 bases had no gene match. This CDR3 is 17 amino acids long. This chain's CDR3 is CAWSAYRGLTRDYGYTF. The DNA for the CDR3 is TGTGCCTGGAGTGCTTACAGGGGTTTGACGAGAGATTATGGCTACACCTTC. The full variable domain, in which reference TRBV30 and TRBJ1-2 provide the parts outside the CDR3, is SQTIHQWPATLVQPVGSPLSLECTVEGTSNPNLYWYRQAAGRGLQLLFYSVGIGQISSEVPQNLSASRPQDRQFILSSKKLLLSDSGFYLCAWSAYRGLTRDYGYTFGSGTRLTVV.

This rearrangement joins TRBV5-1 to TRBJ2-5; D is unclear. CDR1 and CDR2 from the germline V gene are SGHRS and YFSETQ. This CDR3 has 12 residues. V lost 0 bases, J lost 4 bases, and 4 bases lay in between. CDR3 nucleotide sequence: TGCGCCAGCAGCTTGGCCTTAGAGACCCAGTACTTC. It specifies CASSLALETQYF. Full variable domain (rest looked up from reference TRBV5-1 and TRBJ2-5): KAGVTQTPRYLIKTRGQQVTLSCSPISGHRSVSWYQQTPGQGLQFLFEYFSETQRNKGNFPGRFSGRQFSNSRSEMNVSTLELGDSALYLCASSLALETQYFGPGTRLLVL.

This clone was seen a few times. This chain links TRBV18 with TRBJ1-1; D gene unclear. Germline V gene sequence: CDR1 KGHSH, CDR2 LQKENI. The CDR3 extends over 15 amino acids. Trimming cost V 2 bases and J 4 bases, with 14 bases left between them. CDR3 sequence reads: CASSPDGNSRTEAFF. The CDR3 bases are TGTGCCAGCTCACCAGACGGGAACTCCCGCACTGAAGCTTTCTTT.

The V gene is TRBV7-9, the J gene TRBJ1-2; D is unclear. This CDR3 comprises 15 residues. The V and J ends lost 6 bases and 2 bases respectively, with 16 bases between them. Germline V gene data show CDR1 as SEHNR and CDR2 as FQNEAQ (reference sequence). The CDR3 region has the DNA TGTGCCAGCAGGCCGGAAATCGCGGGCAACTATGGCTACACCTTC. Translation: CASRPEIAGNYGYTF. The full variable domain, rest sourced from reference TRBV7-9 and TRBJ1-2, is DTGVSQNPRHKITKRGQNVTFRCDPISEHNRLYWYRQTLGQGPEFLTYFQNEAQLEKSRLLSDRFSAERPKGSFSTLEIQRTEQGDSAMYLCASRPEIAGNYGYTFGSGTRLTVV.

The genes are TRBV11-2 and TRBJ2-2; weak D call: TRBD2 (6 bases). Germline V gene data show CDR1 as SGHAT and CDR2 as FQNNGV. Between the trimmed V and J ends, which lost 0 bases and 6 bases, there was a span of 17 bases. The CDR3 loop spans 17 amino acids. The chain's CDR3 is CASSLDKSGPVAGELFF. In nucleotides, the CDR3 is TGTGCCAGCAGCTTAGATAAGAGCGGGCCAGTCGCCGGGGAGCTGTTTTTT.